The next 8 T cell receptor beta chains were all read from a single sample in a study of CD8+CD57+ T cells in acquired aplastic anemia. CD8+CD57+ cell expansion had been shown by flow cytometry in patients chosen for sequencing. The TCR beta profiling, which covered VDJ combination and CDR3 sequence, was carried out using genomic DNA as the template. TCRdb reanalysed the reads using MiXCR and keeps one entry per CDR3 protein. The sample has 120,000 or so distinct CDR3 sequences, under 60% seen once; the top ten hold 25% to 30%. Input material: sorted CD4+, CD8+, or CD8+CD57+ T cells (not recorded which) from PBMCs. All receptors come from a human donor with aplastic anemia.

The rearrangement links TRBV7-9 to TRBJ2-7, with D tentatively TRBD1 (6 bases). This CDR3 has 14 residues. CDR1 is SEHNR and CDR2 is FQNEAQ in the germline V gene (reference sequence). The germline V and J ends were trimmed by 1 base and 3 bases, with 10 bases remaining between them. CDR3 nucleotides: TGTGCCAGCAGCTTAGAGACAGGCGGCTACGAGCAGTACTTC. It codes for CASSLETGGYEQYF.

This clonotype was counted at least ten times. This rearrangement joins TRBV2 to TRBJ1-2, with TRBD1 matching over 9 bases. This CDR3 is built from 16 residues. The V gene's germline CDR1 is SNHLY and CDR2 FYNNEI. With 3 bases clipped from V and 1 base from J, the junction kept 6 bases outside the gene matches. The CDR3 region is CASSDQDRGYNYGYTF. CDR3 nucleotide sequence: TGTGCCAGCAGTGATCAGGACAGGGGATATAACTATGGCTACACCTTC. Filled out from reference TRBV2 and TRBJ1-2, the complete variable domain reads EPEVTQTPSHQVTQMGQEVILRCVPISNHLYFYWYRQILGQKVEFLVSFYNNEISEKSEIFDDQFSVERPDGSNFTLKIRSTKLEDSAMYFCASSDQDRGYNYGYTFGSGTRLTVV.

This clonotype was picked up a small number of times. The rearrangement joins TRBV25-1 to TRBJ1-2; D is unresolved. This CDR3 is 11 amino acids long. Germline CDR1 and CDR2: MGHDK and SYGVNS. V lost 6 bases and J lost 5, with 7 bases in between. This CDR3 reads CASRERYGYTF. The CDR3 DNA follows: TGTGCCAGCAGGGAGCGGTATGGCTACACCTTC.

The V call is TRBV29-1, the J call TRBJ2-7, with D perhaps being TRBD1 or TRBD2 (5 bases each). CDR3 length equals 14 residues. Germline V gene sequence: CDR1 SQVTM, CDR2 ANQGSEA. V was shortened by 3 bases and J by 4 bases, with 16 bases between the two germline ends. The CDR3 protein is CSVEFGTQGYEQYF. The CDR3 coding sequence is TGCAGCGTTGAGTTTGGGACCCAAGGGTACGAGCAGTACTTC.

The chain links TRBV7-8 to TRBJ2-5, with 8 bases fitting TRBD1. The length of the CDR3 is 14 residues. The J segment lost 4 bases and the V segment lost 5 bases, leaving 6 bases of the junction unmatched. The germline V gene encodes CDR1 SGHVS and CDR2 FQNEAQ. The DNA of the CDR3 is TGTGCCAGCAGCATACTACAGGGGGGAGAGACCCAGTACTTC. It yields the protein CASSILQGGETQYF.

As regards this clonotype: Relative to the germline gene, one junction end is altered; a read error may explain this. The chain uses TRBV29-1 and TRBJ1-3; the D gene is possibly TRBD1 (5 bases). The CDR3 runs 12 residues. Per germline, CDR1 SQVTM and CDR2 ANQGSEA. CDR3 in DNA: TGCAGCGTTCAGGGAGCCGGAAACACCATGTATTTT. Translation: CSVQGAGNTMYF.

A note on this clonotype: An end of the junction differs from the germline gene, which may be a read error. The rearrangement joins TRBV30 to TRBJ1-1; D is uncertain. The V gene's germline CDR1 is GTSNPN and CDR2 SVGIG (reference sequence). The CDR3 spans 9 residues. For the CDR3, the DNA is TGCGGGATGGACTACGAAGCTTTCTTT. Translated, it gives CGMDYEAFF.

This clonotype turned up a few times. The rearrangement joins TRBV2 to TRBJ2-5; D ambiguous. CDR1 is SNHLY, CDR2 FYNNEI, per germline. Trimming took off 6 bases at V and 4 bases at J, with 9 bases between the two ends. CDR3 length: 12 amino acids. The CDR3 DNA is TGTGCCAGCAGCGGGCAAGGAGAGACCCAGTACTTC. Protein product: CASSGQGETQYF.